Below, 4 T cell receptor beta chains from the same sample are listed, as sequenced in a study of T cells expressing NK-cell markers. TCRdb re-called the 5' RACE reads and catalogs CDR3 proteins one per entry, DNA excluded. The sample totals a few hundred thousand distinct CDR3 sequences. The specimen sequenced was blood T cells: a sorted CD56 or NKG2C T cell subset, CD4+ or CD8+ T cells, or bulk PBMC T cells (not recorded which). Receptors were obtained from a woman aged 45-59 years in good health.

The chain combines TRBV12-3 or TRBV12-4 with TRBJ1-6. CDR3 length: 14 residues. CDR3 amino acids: CASSFQSGNSPLHF.

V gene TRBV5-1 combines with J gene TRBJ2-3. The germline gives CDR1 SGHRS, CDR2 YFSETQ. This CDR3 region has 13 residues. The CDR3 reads CASSLEPEDTQYF.

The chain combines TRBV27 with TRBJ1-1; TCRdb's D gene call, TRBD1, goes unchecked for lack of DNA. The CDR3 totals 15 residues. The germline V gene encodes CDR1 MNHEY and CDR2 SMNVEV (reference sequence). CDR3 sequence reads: CASSQIGGRPTEAFF.

The CDR3: CASSQIQPNEKLFF. The V gene is TRBV4-1, the J gene TRBJ1-4. The CDR3 consists of 14 residues. Germline CDR1 MGHRA, CDR2 YSYEKL.